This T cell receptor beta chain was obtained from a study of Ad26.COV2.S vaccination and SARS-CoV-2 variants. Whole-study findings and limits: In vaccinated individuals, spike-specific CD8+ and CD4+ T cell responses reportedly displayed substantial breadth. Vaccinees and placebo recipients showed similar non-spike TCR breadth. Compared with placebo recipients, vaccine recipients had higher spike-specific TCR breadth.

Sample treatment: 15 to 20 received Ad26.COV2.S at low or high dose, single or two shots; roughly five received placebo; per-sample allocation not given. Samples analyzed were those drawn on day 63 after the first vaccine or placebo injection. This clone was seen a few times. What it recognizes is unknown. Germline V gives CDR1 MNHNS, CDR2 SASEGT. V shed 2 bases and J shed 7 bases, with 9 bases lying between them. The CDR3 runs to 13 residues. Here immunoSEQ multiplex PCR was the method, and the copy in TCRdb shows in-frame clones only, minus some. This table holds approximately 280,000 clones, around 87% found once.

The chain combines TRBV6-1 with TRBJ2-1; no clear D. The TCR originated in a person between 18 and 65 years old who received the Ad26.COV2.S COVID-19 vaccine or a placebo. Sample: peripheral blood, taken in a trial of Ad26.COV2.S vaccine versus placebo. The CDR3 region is CASSEQVRNEQFF. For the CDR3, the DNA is TGTGCCAGCAGTGAACAAGTAAGGAATGAGCAGTTCTTC.